This is a list of T cell receptor beta chains from one sample in a study of blood T cell repertoires in COVID-19. Profiled with immunoSEQ multiplex PCR; TCRdb holds only in-frame clones, not every one. The sample holds over 25,000 clones, more than 85% seen once. Sequencing input: peripheral blood. The receptor set was obtained from a man aged 60-69 years with acute or convalescent COVID-19. Both conserved end residues are part of each CDR3. The D gene is left open where the match is weak. Size tells how often a clone was seen (once, few, many) or the class of an expanded clone, and some rows leave it out.

CDR3,DNA,D,J,size,V
CASSSSGRVRTGELFF,TGTGCCAGCAGCTCTAGCGGGAGGGTGCGGACCGGGGAGCTGTTTTTT,TRBD2,TRBJ2-2,NA,TRBV7-2
CASRWGGTQPQHF,TGTGCCAGTAGATGGGGGGGAACTCAGCCCCAGCATTTT,NA,TRBJ1-5,NA,TRBV19
CASSLNGAMFGYTF,TGTGCCAGCAGCTTAAATGGAGCTATGTTTGGCTACACCTTC,NA,TRBJ1-2,NA,TRBV5-4
CASSYSYRGFIYEQYF,TGTGCCAGCAGTTACTCGTACAGGGGGTTTATCTACGAGCAGTACTTC,TRBD1,TRBJ2-7,few,TRBV6-5
CATSRAFEVETQYF,TGTGCCACCAGCAGAGCGTTCGAGGTGGAGACCCAGTACTTC,NA,TRBJ2-5,NA,TRBV15
CAISVETGHGYTF,TGTGCCATCAGTGTAGAGACAGGCCATGGCTACACCTTC,NA,TRBJ1-2,few,TRBV10-3
CSVEDRQIPREQYF,TGCAGCGTTGAAGACCGACAGATTCCTAGGGAGCAGTACTTC,NA,TRBJ2-7,NA,TRBV29-1
CASSFPVGEQFF,TGTGCCAGCAGCTTTCCCGTCGGGGAGCAGTTCTTC,NA,TRBJ2-1,NA,TRBV11-3
CASSYFRQFSYNEQFF,TGTGCCAGCAGTTATTTCCGACAGTTCTCCTACAATGAGCAGTTCTTC,NA,TRBJ2-1,NA,TRBV6-5
CASSITGTGPYEQYF,TGTGCCAGCAGCATAACCGGGACAGGGCCCTACGAGCAGTACTTC,TRBD1,TRBJ2-7,NA,TRBV7-2
CASSLGQGGGKPQHF,TGTGCCAGCAGCTTAGGGCAGGGAGGAGGCAAGCCCCAGCATTTT,NA,TRBJ1-5,NA,TRBV7-2
CASRLLSTDTQYF,TGTGCCAGCAGACTCCTTAGCACAGATACGCAGTATTTT,NA,TRBJ2-3,NA,TRBV28
CASSSRVLGTGELFF,TGCGCCAGCAGCAGCAGGGTTCTTGGCACCGGGGAGCTGTTTTTT,NA,TRBJ2-2,NA,TRBV5-1
CASRNDRFGNQPQHF,TGTGCCAGCAGGAACGACAGGTTTGGCAATCAGCCCCAGCATTTT,NA,TRBJ1-5,once,TRBV7-9
CASIPGYTIYF,TGTGCCAGTATTCCAGGGTACACCATATATTTT,NA,TRBJ1-3,once,TRBV19
CASSLQRQGKEKLFF,TGTGCCAGCAGCTTGCAGAGACAGGGAAAGGAAAAACTGTTTTTT,TRBD1,TRBJ1-4,NA,TRBV5-6
CASSPTNDRSYNSPLHF,TGTGCCAGCTCACCAACTAACGACAGATCCTATAATTCACCCCTCCACTTT,NA,TRBJ1-6,once,TRBV18
CASSSQGQNTEAFF,TGCGCCAGCAGTTCACAGGGGCAGAACACTGAAGCTTTCTTT,TRBD1,TRBJ1-1,few,TRBV5-1
CASSLRQGAGYGYTF,TGTGCCAGCAGCTTACGACAGGGGGCTGGATATGGCTACACCTTC,TRBD1,TRBJ1-2,once,TRBV9
CAWSLGQGNEQFF,TGTGCCTGGAGCTTGGGACAGGGCAATGAGCAGTTCTTC,TRBD1,TRBJ2-1,once,TRBV30
CASSQRHFGGPFDEQFF,TGTGCCAGCAGCCAACGCCATTTTGGAGGCCCCTTCGATGAGCAGTTCTTC,NA,TRBJ2-1,once,TRBV14
CASSLSNRGNSPLHF,TGTGCCAGCAGCTTGTCTAACAGGGGGAATTCACCCCTCCACTTT,TRBD1,TRBJ1-6,NA,TRBV5-5
CASSSARHPGNEQFF,TGTGCCAGCAGCTCCGCCCGGCACCCAGGTAATGAGCAGTTCTTC,NA,TRBJ2-1,NA,TRBV11-3
CASSLGDRGTTTDTQYF,TGTGCCAGCAGCTTAGGGGACAGGGGAACAACCACAGATACGCAGTATTTT,TRBD1,TRBJ2-3,NA,TRBV11-3
CASGPSGLSYNEQFF,TGTGCTAGTGGCCCGAGCGGGCTGTCCTACAATGAGCAGTTCTTC,NA,TRBJ2-1,few,TRBV12-5
CASSAAGMDEKLFF,TGTGCCAGCAGCGCTGCCGGGATGGATGAAAAACTGTTTTTT,NA,TRBJ1-4,NA,TRBV9
CASSPPEYNEQFF,TGTGCCAGCTCACCACCGGAGTACAATGAGCAGTTCTTC,NA,TRBJ2-1,NA,TRBV18
CASSPPGRGQNIQYF,TGTGCCAGCTCACCTCCAGGCAGGGGGCAGAACATTCAGTACTTC,TRBD1,TRBJ2-4,NA,TRBV18
CASSAGFNRGSGNTIYF,TGTGCCAGCTCAGCAGGATTTAACAGGGGATCTGGAAACACCATATATTTT,TRBD1,TRBJ1-3,NA,TRBV18
CASQKDKEAFF,TGTGCCAGTCAGAAGGACAAGGAAGCTTTCTTT,NA,TRBJ1-1,NA,TRBV11-3
CASSQYGTGVRNQPQHF,TGTGCCAGCAGTCAATACGGGACAGGGGTTCGCAATCAGCCCCAGCATTTT,TRBD1,TRBJ1-5,NA,TRBV6-6
CASSSGLVQASYNEQFF,TGCGCCAGCAGCTCTGGACTAGTCCAGGCCTCCTACAATGAGCAGTTCTTC,TRBD2,TRBJ2-1,NA,TRBV5-1
CASSAGGIDTDTQYF,TGTGCCAGCAGTGCCGGGGGAATCGACACAGATACGCAGTATTTT,NA,TRBJ2-3,NA,TRBV27
CASSSTGLNTEAFF,TGTGCCAGCAGTTCCACAGGGCTGAACACTGAAGCTTTCTTT,NA,TRBJ1-1,few,TRBV28
CASSWDRRTQYF,TGTGCCAGCAGCTGGGATCGGAGGACGCAGTATTTT,NA,TRBJ2-3,NA,TRBV5-8
CASSPGGGNQPQHF,TGTGCCAGCTCACCAGGTGGGGGGAATCAGCCCCAGCATTTT,NA,TRBJ1-5,NA,TRBV18
CASSPTGGRSTGELFF,TGTGCCAGCAGTCCTACAGGGGGACGTAGCACCGGGGAGCTGTTTTTT,TRBD1,TRBJ2-2,once,TRBV3-1/TRBV3-2
CASSKPAGEQFF,TGTGCCAGCAGCAAACCGGCGGGGGAGCAGTTCTTC,NA,TRBJ2-1,NA,TRBV7-2
CASSEAWPGQSSYNEQFF,TGTGCCAGCAGTGAAGCTTGGCCGGGACAGAGCTCCTACAATGAGCAGTTCTTC,TRBD1,TRBJ2-1,NA,TRBV2
CASSLGSYSYEQYF,TGTGCCAGCAGCTTAGGCTCCTACTCCTACGAGCAGTACTTC,NA,TRBJ2-7,NA,TRBV11-2
CASSLQGMEAGNTIYF,TGCGCCAGCAGCCTACAGGGGATGGAAGCAGGAAACACCATATATTTT,TRBD1,TRBJ1-3,NA,TRBV5-1
CASSVVTGFSTDTQYF,TGTGCCAGCAGCGTAGTTACCGGGTTTAGCACAGATACGCAGTATTTT,NA,TRBJ2-3,once,TRBV9
CASSIGTRPLNEQFF,TGTGCCAGTAGTATAGGGACTAGGCCCCTGAATGAGCAGTTCTTC,TRBD2,TRBJ2-1,NA,TRBV19
CASSLAVTDTQYF,TGTGCCAGCAGTTTGGCGGTTACAGATACGCAGTATTTT,NA,TRBJ2-3,once,TRBV27
CASSPLETAGNTGELFF,TGTGCCAGCTCACCACTTGAGACAGCGGGGAACACCGGGGAGCTGTTTTTT,NA,TRBJ2-2,once,TRBV18
CASRSGPSYNEQFF,TGCGCCAGCAGGTCGGGTCCCTCCTACAATGAGCAGTTCTTC,NA,TRBJ2-1,NA,TRBV4-1
CASSHTGGQVAEAFF,TGCGCCAGCAGCCATACAGGTGGCCAAGTAGCTGAAGCTTTCTTT,NA,TRBJ1-1,NA,TRBV5-1
CASSTSGWEQFF,TGTGCCAGCAGTACTAGCGGGTGGGAGCAGTTCTTC,TRBD2,TRBJ2-1,NA,TRBV27
CAISESTGEEGYTF,TGTGCCATCAGTGAGTCGACAGGGGAGGAAGGCTACACCTTC,TRBD1,TRBJ1-2,NA,TRBV10-3
CASSPRTGQDNEQFF,TGTGCCAGCAGCCCGCGGACAGGGCAGGACAATGAGCAGTTCTTC,TRBD1,TRBJ2-1,NA,TRBV11-3
CASTTGMAGANVLTF,TGTGCCAGCACCACAGGGATGGCTGGGGCCAACGTCCTGACTTTC,NA,TRBJ2-6,once,TRBV11-3
CASSEGTPRSGYGYTF,TGTGCCAGCAGTGAGGGGACACCCAGGAGTGGCTATGGCTACACCTTC,NA,TRBJ1-2,NA,TRBV2